This TCR beta chain is from a study of shared clonotypes between healthy human individuals. The study, taken as a whole, reports: The small donor group covered limited genetic and exposure diversity. Sharing across four donors was highest in naive CD4 (about 5%) and lowest in memory CD8 (0.4%).

A note on this clone: Its antigen is as yet unknown.

The method was immunoSEQ multiplex PCR; TCRdb's version includes in-frame clones alone and lacks a portion of them. The profile covers 550,000 to 800,000 clones, with around 67% appearing a single time and roughly 1.7% taken by the ten largest. Trimming left V 4 bases short and J 3 bases short, with 6 bases between. In germline, CDR1 is LNHDA, CDR2 SQIVND (reference sequence). This CDR3 region has 13 residues. The donor cohort consisted entirely of Caucasian adults residing in Nashville, Tennessee. V usage is TRBV19 and J usage is TRBJ1-4; no firm D call. The receptor was isolated from a woman under 40 in good health. Material: memory CD4+ T cells sorted from blood. Subset here: CD45RA-negative fraction. The CDR3 DNA sequence: TGTGCCAGTAGTAGGCCAGCTAATGAAAAACTGTTTTTT. This sequence encodes CASSRPANEKLFF.